This TCR beta chain came from a study of cytomegalovirus exposure and HLA in healthy donors. Whole-study results and caveats: Cytomegalovirus-associated TCR beta chains were listed, numbering some 150. In an earlier analysis, productive rearrangement rates for most beta V segments clustered near 87% or 30%.

CDR1 and CDR2 (germline): SQVTM, ANQGSEA. The CDR3 sequence is 12 residues long. With 1 base removed from V and 5 bases from J, the gap between germline ends came to 8 bases. Vbeta (60) and Jbeta (13) primers were used in the PCR. This table comes from immunoSEQ multiplex PCR, and its TCRdb copy is limited to in-frame clones, with some not included. The sample comprises 90,000 to 100,000 clones, roughly 80% of which are singletons, and under 0.8% rests with the top ten. Points on this clone: Antigen unknown.

This TCR derives from a woman aged 55-75 years in good health and CMV-seronegative. Sample: PBMCs. The chain recombines TRBV29-1 with TRBJ1-1; TRBD1 is a possible D gene (5 bases). CDR3 sequence: CSVEGGVTEAFF. CDR3 bases: TGCAGCGTTGAAGGGGGGGTTACTGAAGCTTTCTTT.